The subject of this entry is one T cell receptor (beta chain). Antigen: not known. Its ends do not fully match the called genes, so a read error is possible. This sample was taken from a study of response to subunit inactivated influenza vaccine. Overall study results and limits: The study's authors posited that every seasonal influenza vaccination enlists few new T cells.

TCRdb analysed the RT-PCR reads with MiXCR anew, one entry per CDR3 protein. The profile shows around 600,000 distinct CDR3 sequences, roughly 10% of them singletons. This sample was also put to use in a study of T cells expressing NK-cell markers. That paper states: Libraries used 5'RACE template switching adding universal primer site and UMIs. Dominant NKG2C+ clonotypes were found to form roughly 1.0-7.5% of CD8+ T cells in six donors.

This clonotype was sampled from a middle-aged man who received an inactivated influenza vaccine. This sample comprised PBMCs from blood, obtained on the day of vaccination.

The CDR3 is CASSLRTSTGGQGMRF. CDR3 coding DNA: TGTGCCAGCAGCTTAAGGACCTCTACCGGGGGACAGGGAATGCGATTC. The J gene is TRBJ2-1, the V gene TRBV7-9; TRBD1 aligns across 9 bases. This CDR3 has 16 amino acids. Looked up from germline, CDR1 is SEHNR and CDR2 is FQNEAQ (reference sequence).